This T cell receptor (beta chain) was sequenced in a study of response to subunit inactivated influenza vaccine. Study results and limitations: Each seasonal flu vaccination may recruit only limited new T cells, authors suggested.

TCRdb passed the RT-PCR reads through MiXCR, listing each CDR3 protein once. This repertoire shows 290,000 or so distinct CDR3 sequences, 20% to 25% found once; its top ten account for about a tenth. The CDR3 runs 18 residues. After removal of 2 bases from V and 1 base from J, the junction contained 8 bases not matched to a gene. In germline, CDR1 is SGHDT, CDR2 YYEEEE. About this clonotype: No antigen is known for it.

This chain connects TRBV5-6 to TRBJ1-5, with 11 bases matching TRBD1. The source is a man aged 50-75 years who received an inactivated influenza vaccine. Source: PBMCs from blood, taken approximately 20 months after vaccination. The CDR3 is CASSLRRDRGTSNQPQHF. CDR3 DNA sequence: TGTGCCAGCAGCTTAAGACGGGACAGGGGGACGAGCAATCAGCCCCAGCATTTT. Complete variable domain (other parts from reference TRBV5-6 and TRBJ1-5): DAGVTQSPTHLIKTRGQQVTLRCSPKSGHDTVSWYQQALGQGPQFIFQYYEEEERQRGNFPDRFSGHQFPNYSSELNVNALLLGDSALYLCASSLRRDRGTSNQPQHFGDGTRLSIL.